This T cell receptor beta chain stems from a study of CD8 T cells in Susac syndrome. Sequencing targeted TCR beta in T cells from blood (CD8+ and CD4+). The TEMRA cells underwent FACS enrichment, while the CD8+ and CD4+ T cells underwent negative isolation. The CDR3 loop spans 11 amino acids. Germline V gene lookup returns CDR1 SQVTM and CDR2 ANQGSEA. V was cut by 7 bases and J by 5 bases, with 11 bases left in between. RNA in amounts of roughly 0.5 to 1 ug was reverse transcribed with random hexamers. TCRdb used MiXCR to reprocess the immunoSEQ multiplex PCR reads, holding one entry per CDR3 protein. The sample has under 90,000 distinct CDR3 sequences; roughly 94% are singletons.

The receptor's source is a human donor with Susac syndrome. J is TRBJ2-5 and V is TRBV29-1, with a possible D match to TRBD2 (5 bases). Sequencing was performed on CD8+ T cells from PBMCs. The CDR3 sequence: CSAPRGETQYF. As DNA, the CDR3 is TGCAGCGCGCCCAGAGGGGAGACCCAGTACTTC.